Sequencing of this TCR beta chain was carried out in a study of OX40 agonist ivuxolimab in advanced cancers. Study background: Intravenous ivuxolimab was administered to patients every 2 weeks at 0.01 to 10 mg/kg. Hepatocellular carcinoma, melanoma, renal cell or head and neck cancer occurred in dose-escalation patients.

Study-wide points: Partial responders at 0.1-3.0 mg/kg had among the lowest clonal expansion.

TCRdb's table, derived via immunoSEQ multiplex PCR, lists solely in-frame clones and lacks some. The sample consists of 36,000 or so clones, roughly 81% of them appearing once. A word on this clone: The antigen is unknown.

The material sequenced was CD4+ or CD8+ T cells sorted from blood, taken in a trial of the OX40 agonist ivuxolimab. This clonotype originated in an adult with an advanced solid tumor such as melanoma, head and neck, liver or kidney cancer.

In nucleotides, the CDR3 is TGTGCCAGCAGCGGGACAGGGGGCGAGGGCTATGGCTACACCTTC. Translating gives CASSGTGGEGYGYTF. V is TRBV7-9 and J is TRBJ1-2; 12 positions agree with TRBD1. V shed 5 bases and J 4 bases; nucleotides not matched to a gene: 5. Germline V gives CDR1 SEHNR, CDR2 FQNEAQ (reference sequence). The CDR3 spans 15 residues.